This T cell receptor beta chain was captured by sequencing in a study of T cell responses to AZD1222 COVID-19 vaccine. Notes on the study in general: It was only six AZD1222 recipients who were seropositive at baseline.

Using immunoSEQ multiplex PCR, the repertoire was profiled, and TCRdb retains in-frame clones only, with some absent. The sample comprises about 150,000 clones, around nine tenths of which are singletons, and approximately 19% rests with the top ten. In regard to this clone: Its antigen is not known.

CDR3 length equals 17 residues. Trimming stripped 6 bases from V and 2 bases from J, with 17 bases between. From germline, CDR1 is MNHEY and CDR2 SVGEGT. Source: peripheral blood, taken on day 0 of AZD1222 vaccination. The clonotype was recovered from an adult in good health. The rearrangement links TRBV6-2 or TRBV6-3 to TRBJ2-6, with D possibly called TRBD1 or TRBD2 (7 bases each). CDR3 amino acids: CASSDREGAAGANVLTF. CDR3 coding DNA: TGTGCCAGCAGCGACAGGGAGGGGGCTGCTGGGGCCAACGTCCTGACTTTC.